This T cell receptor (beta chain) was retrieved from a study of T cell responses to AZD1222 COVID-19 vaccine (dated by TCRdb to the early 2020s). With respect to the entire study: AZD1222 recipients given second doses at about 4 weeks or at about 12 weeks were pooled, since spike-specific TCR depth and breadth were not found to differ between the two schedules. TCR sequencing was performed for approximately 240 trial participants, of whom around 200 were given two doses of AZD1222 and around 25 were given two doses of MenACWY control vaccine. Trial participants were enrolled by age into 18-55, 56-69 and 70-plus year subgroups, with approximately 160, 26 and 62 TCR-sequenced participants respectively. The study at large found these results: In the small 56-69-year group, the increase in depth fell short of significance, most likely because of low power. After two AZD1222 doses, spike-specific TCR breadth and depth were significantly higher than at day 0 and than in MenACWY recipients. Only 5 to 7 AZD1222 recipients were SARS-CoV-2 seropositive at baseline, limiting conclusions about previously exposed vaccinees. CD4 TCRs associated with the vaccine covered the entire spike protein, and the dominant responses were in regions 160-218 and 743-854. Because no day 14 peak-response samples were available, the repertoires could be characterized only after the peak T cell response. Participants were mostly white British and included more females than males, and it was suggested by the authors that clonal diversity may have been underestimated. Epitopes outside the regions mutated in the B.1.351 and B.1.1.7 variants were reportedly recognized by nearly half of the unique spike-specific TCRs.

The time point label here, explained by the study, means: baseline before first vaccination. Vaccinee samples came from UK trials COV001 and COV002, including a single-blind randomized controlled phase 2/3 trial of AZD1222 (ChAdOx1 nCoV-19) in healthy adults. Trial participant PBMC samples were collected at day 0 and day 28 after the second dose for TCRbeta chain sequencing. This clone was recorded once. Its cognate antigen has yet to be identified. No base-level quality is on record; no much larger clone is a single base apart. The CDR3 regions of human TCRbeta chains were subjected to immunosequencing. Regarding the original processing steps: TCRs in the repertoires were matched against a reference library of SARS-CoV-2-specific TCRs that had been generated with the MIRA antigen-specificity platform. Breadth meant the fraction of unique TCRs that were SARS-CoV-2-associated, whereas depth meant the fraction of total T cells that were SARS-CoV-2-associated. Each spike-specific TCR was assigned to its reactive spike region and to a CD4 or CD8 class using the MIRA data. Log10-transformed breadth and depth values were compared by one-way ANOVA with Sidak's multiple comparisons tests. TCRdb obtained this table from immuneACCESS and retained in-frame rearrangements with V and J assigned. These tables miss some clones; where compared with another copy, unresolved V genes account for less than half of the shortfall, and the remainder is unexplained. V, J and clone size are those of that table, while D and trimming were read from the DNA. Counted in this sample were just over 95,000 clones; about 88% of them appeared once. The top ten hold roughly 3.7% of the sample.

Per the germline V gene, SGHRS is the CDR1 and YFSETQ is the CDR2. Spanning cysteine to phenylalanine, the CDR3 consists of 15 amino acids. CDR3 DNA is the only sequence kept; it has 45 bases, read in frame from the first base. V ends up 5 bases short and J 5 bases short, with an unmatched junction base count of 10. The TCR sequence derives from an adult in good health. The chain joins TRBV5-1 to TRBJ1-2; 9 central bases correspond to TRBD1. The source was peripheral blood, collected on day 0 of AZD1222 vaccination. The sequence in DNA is TGCGCCAGCAGGACTACTCCCGGGACAGGGTATGGCTACACCTTC. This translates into CASRTTPGTGYGYTF.